The clone carrying this TCR beta chain was detected only a few times. Its antigen is currently unknown. CDR3 length equals 15 residues. Germline CDR1 reads SGHTA; CDR2 reads FQGNSA. V was cut by 3 bases and J by 8 bases, with 19 bases left in between. The data derive from a study of cytomegalovirus exposure and HLA in healthy donors. On the study more broadly: A subsequent analysis reported that the 100 to 150 validation repertoires were produced on the same platform that had also been used for the 500 to 700 first-cohort repertoires. General observations from the study: Confirmation was obtained in vitro that a few CMV-associated chains are specific for CMV antigens. First-cohort TCR clusters tended to co-occur in the roughly 130 validation repertoires, a later analysis found.

Here immunoSEQ multiplex PCR was the method, and the copy in TCRdb shows in-frame clones only, minus some. The profile shows about 110,000 clones, roughly 90% of them singletons. This TCR was sampled from a young woman in good health and CMV-seronegative. Input material: PBMCs. V gene TRBV7-2 combines with J gene TRBJ1-2, with D possibly matching TRBD1 (6 bases). The CDR3 reads CASSFRDTLARGYTF. In DNA, the CDR3 is TGTGCCAGCAGCTTCCGGGACACATTAGCCCGCGGCTACACCTTC.